The clone carrying this TCR beta chain appeared many times. The antigen is not known. This sample was included in a study of T cell repertoires in cytomegalovirus infection. Overall study: Through public TCR beta signatures, both CMV infection and matching HLA type were indicated.

Whole-study results and caveats: Carriers of CMV plus the relevant HLA were identified by cumulative public TCR beta family frequency. The response measured ex vivo was dominated by TCR beta clonotypes (HLA-C-restricted and CMV-specific).

TCRdb analysed the reads with MiXCR anew, one entry per CDR3 protein. The sample includes fewer than 850,000 distinct CDR3 sequences, almost 30% of them seen just once. Looked up from germline, CDR1 is SGHVS and CDR2 is FQNEAQ. V dropped 4 bases and J dropped 7 bases, with 7 bases sitting between them. The CDR3 covers 12 residues. The receptor was isolated from a human donor in good health (CMV status not recorded). Some clones in this sample may be carry-over from other donors' samples. The chain combines TRBV7-8 with TRBJ1-4; D unresolved. The source material was cultured CD8+ T cells from PBMCs, sampled from culture after CMV antigen stimulation. The CDR3 DNA is TGTGCCAGCAGCTCCGACGGTGAAAAACTGTTTTTT. This gives the protein CASSSDGEKLFF.